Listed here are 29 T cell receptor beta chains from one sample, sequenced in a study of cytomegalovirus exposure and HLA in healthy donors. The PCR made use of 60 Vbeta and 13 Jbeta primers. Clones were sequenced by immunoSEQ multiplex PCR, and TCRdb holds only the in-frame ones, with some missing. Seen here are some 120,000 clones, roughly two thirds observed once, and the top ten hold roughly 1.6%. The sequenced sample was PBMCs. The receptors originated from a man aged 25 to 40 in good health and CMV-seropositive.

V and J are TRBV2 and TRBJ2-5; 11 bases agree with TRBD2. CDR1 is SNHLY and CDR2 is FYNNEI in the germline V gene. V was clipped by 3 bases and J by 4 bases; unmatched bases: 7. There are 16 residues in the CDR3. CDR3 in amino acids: CASSDWLAGGSETQYF. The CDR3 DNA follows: TGTGCCAGCAGTGACTGGCTAGCGGGAGGCTCAGAGACCCAGTACTTC.

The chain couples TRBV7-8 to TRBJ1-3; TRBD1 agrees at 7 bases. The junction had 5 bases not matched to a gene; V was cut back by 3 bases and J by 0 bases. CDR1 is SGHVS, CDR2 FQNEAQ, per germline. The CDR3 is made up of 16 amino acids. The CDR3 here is CASSFGQVNSGNTIYF. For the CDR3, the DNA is TGTGCCAGCAGCTTCGGACAGGTTAACTCTGGAAACACCATATATTTT.

The CDR3 DNA follows: TGTGCCAGCAGTGTCTACAGGGGGCCTCAGCCCCAGCATTTT. Residues: CASSVYRGPQPQHF. The rearrangement links TRBV6-1 to TRBJ1-5; 9 bases are a match to TRBD1. Trimming cost V 4 bases and J 6 bases; bases outside gene matches: 4. CDR1 MNHNS and CDR2 SASEGT come from the germline V gene. CDR3 length: 14 amino acids.

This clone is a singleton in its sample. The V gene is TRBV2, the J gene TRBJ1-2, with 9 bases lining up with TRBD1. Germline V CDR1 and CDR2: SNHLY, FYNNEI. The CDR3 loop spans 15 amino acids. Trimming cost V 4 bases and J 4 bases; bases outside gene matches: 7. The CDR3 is CASSVGTGIGYGYTF. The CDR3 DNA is TGTGCCAGCAGTGTTGGGACAGGGATTGGCTATGGCTACACCTTC.

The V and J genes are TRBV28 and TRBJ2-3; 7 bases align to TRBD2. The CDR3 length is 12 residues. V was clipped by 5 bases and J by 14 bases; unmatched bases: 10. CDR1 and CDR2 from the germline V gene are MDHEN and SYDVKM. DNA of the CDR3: TGTGCCAGCAGTCCATGGGGGGGTCATCGGTATTTT. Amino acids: CASSPWGGHRYF.

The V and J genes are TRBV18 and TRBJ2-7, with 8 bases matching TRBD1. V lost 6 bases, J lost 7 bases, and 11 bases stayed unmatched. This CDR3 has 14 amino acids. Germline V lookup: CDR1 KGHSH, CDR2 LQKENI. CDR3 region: CASSPDRVVGEQYF. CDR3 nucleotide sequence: TGTGCCAGCTCCCCGGACAGGGTGGTTGGAGAGCAGTACTTC.

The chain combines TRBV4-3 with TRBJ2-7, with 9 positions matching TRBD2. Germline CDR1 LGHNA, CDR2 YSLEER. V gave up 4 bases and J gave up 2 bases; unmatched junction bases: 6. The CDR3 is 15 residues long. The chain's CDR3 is CASSLLAGPTYEQYF. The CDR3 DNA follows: TGCGCCAGCAGCCTTCTAGCGGGACCTACCTACGAGCAGTACTTC.

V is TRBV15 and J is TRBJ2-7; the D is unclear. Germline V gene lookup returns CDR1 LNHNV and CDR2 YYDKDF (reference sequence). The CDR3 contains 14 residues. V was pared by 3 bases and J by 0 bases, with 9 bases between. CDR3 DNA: TGTGCCACCAGCAGGTTAGACAACTCCTACGAGCAGTACTTC. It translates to CATSRLDNSYEQYF.

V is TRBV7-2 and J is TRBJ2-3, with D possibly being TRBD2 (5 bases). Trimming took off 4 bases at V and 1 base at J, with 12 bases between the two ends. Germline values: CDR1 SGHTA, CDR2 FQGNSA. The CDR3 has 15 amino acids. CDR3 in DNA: TGTGCCAGCAGCTCTCAGCCCGGGGGCACAGATACGCAGTATTTT. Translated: CASSSQPGGTDTQYF.

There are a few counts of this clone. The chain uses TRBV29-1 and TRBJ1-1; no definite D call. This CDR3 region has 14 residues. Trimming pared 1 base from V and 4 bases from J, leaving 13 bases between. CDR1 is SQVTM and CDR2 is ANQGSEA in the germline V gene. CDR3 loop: CSVEVAGVGTEAFF. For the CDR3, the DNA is TGCAGCGTTGAAGTCGCCGGGGTAGGCACTGAAGCTTTCTTT.

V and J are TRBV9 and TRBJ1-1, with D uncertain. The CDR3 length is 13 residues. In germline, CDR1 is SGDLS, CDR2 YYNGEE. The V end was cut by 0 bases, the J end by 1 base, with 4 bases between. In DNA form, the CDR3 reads TGTGCCAGCAGCGTAGACAGGAACACTGAAGCTTTCTTT. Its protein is CASSVDRNTEAFF. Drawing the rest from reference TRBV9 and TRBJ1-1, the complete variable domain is DSGVTQTPKHLITATGQRVTLRCSPRSGDLSVYWYQQSLDQGLQFLIQYYNGEERAKGNILERFSAQQFPDLHSELNLSSLELGDSALYFCASSVDRNTEAFFGQGTRLTVV.

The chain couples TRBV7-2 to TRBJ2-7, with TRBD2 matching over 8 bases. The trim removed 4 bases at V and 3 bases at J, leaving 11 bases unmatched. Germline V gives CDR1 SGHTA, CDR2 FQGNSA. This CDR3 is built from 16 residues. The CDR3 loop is CASSSSGTSTIYEQYF. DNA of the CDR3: TGTGCCAGCAGCTCTTCCGGGACTAGTACAATCTACGAGCAGTACTTC.

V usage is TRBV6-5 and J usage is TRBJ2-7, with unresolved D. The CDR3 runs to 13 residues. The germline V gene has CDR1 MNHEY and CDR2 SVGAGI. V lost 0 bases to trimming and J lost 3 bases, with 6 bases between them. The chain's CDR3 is CASSYSEYYEQYF. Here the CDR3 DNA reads TGTGCCAGCAGTTACTCAGAGTACTACGAGCAGTACTTC.

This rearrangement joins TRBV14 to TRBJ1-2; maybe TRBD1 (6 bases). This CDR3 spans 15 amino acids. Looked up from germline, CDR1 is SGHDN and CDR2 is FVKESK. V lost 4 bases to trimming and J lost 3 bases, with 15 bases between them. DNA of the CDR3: TGTGCCAGCAGCCGGGGGCAGGGCCTATACTATGGCTACACCTTC. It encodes CASSRGQGLYYGYTF.

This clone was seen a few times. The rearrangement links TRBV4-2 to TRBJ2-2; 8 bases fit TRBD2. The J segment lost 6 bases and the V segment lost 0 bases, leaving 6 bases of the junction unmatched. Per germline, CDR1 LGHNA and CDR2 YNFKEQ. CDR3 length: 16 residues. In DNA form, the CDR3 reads TGTGCCAGCAGCCAAGATTGGGCGGGAGGCTCCGGGGAGCTGTTTTTT. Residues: CASSQDWAGGSGELFF.

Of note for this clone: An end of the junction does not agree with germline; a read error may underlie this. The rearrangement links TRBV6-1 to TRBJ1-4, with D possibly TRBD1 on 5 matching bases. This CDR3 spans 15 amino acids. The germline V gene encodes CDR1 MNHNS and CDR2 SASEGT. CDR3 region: CASREGVTVVEKLFF. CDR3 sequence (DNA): TGTGCCAGCAGGGAAGGGGTTACAGTGGTTGAAAAACTGTTTTTT.

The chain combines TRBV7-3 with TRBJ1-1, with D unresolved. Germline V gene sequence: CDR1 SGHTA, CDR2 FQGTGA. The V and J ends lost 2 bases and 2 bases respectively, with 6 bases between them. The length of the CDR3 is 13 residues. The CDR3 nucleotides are TGTGCCAGCAGCTTACGTACTAACACTGAAGCTTTCTTT. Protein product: CASSLRTNTEAFF. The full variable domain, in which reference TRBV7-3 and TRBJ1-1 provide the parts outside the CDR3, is GAGVSQTPSNKVTEKGKYVELRCDPISGHTALYWYRQSLGQGPEFLIYFQGTGAADDSGLPNDRFFAVRPEGSVSTLKIQRTERGDSAVYLCASSLRTNTEAFFGQGTRLTVV.

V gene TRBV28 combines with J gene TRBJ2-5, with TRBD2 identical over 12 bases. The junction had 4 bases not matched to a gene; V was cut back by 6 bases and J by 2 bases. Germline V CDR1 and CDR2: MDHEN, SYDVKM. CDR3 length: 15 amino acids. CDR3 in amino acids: CASSILAGGQETQYF. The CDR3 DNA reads TGTGCCAGCAGCATCCTAGCGGGAGGGCAAGAGACCCAGTACTTC. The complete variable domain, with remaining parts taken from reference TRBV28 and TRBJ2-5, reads DVKVTQSSRYLVKRTGEKVFLECVQDMDHENMFWYRQDPGLGLRLIYFSYDVKMKEKGDIPEGYSVSREKKERFSLILESASTNQTSMYLCASSILAGGQETQYFGPGTRLLVL.

CDR3 protein: CASSKTSGRVYEQYF. CDR3 DNA: TGTGCCAGCAGCAAGACTAGCGGGAGGGTCTACGAGCAGTACTTC. V is TRBV7-9 and J is TRBJ2-7; 14 positions match TRBD2. The CDR3 is 15 residues long. V trimming: 5 bases; J trimming: 3 bases; junction bases outside the gene matches: 3. Germline CDR1 reads SEHNR; CDR2 reads FQNEAQ (reference sequence).

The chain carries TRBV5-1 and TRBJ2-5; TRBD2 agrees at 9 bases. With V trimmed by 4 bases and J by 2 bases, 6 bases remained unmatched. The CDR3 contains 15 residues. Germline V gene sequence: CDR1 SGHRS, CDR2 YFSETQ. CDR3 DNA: TGCGCCAGCAGCCTGGCGACTAGCGGACAAGAGACCCAGTACTTC. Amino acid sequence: CASSLATSGQETQYF.

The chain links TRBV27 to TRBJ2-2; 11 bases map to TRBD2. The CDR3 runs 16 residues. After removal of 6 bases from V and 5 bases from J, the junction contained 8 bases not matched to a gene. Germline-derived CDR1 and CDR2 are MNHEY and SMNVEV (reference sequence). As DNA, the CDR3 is TGTGCCAGCAGAAAAATAGCGGGAGGGCCAACCGGGGAGCTGTTTTTT. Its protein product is CASRKIAGGPTGELFF.

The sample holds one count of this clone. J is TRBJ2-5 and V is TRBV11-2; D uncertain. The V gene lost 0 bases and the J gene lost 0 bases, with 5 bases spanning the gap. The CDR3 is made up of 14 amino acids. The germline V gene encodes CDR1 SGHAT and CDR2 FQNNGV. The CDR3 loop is CASSLDLYQETQYF. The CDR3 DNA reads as TGTGCCAGCAGCTTAGATCTGTACCAAGAGACCCAGTACTTC.

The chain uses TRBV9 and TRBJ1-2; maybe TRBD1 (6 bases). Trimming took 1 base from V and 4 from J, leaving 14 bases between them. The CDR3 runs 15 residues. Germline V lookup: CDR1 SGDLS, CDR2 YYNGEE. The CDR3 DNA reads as TGTGCCAGCAGCGTAACAGGGATTCCTACCTATGGCTACACCTTC. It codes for CASSVTGIPTYGYTF.

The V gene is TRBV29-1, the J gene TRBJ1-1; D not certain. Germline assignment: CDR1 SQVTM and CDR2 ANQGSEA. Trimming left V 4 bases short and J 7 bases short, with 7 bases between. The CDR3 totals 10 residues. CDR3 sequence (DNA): TGCAGCGTTGTCGGTTATGAAGCTTTCTTT. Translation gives CSVVGYEAFF.

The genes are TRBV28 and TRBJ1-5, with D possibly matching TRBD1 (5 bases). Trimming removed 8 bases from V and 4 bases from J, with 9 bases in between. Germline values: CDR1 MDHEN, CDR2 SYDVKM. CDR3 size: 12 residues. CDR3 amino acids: CASGGENQPQHF. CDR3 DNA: TGTGCCAGCGGAGGGGAAAATCAGCCCCAGCATTTT.

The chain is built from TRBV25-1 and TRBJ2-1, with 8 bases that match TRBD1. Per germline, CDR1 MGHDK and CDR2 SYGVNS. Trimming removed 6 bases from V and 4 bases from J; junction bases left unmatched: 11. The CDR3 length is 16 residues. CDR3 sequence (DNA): TGTGCCAGCAGCGCAACGACAGGGGACAGGTACAATGAGCAGTTCTTC. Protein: CASSATTGDRYNEQFF.

The CDR3 spells CASSPLLAKGQLNTEAFF. The CDR3, as DNA: TGCGCCAGCAGCCCGCTTCTCGCAAAAGGACAGCTGAACACTGAAGCTTTCTTT. This chain joins TRBV5-1 and TRBJ1-1; the D gene is possibly TRBD1 (6 bases). The ends were cut back, 4 bases at V and 0 bases at J, with 22 bases in the middle. CDR1 SGHRS and CDR2 YFSETQ come from the germline V gene. CDR3 length equals 18 residues.

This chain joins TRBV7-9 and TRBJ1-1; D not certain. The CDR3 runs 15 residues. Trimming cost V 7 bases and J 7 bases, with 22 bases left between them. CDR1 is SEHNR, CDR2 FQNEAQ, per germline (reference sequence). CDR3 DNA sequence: TGTGCCAGCAAGGATCCATCACAGCCGACGCTTGAAGCTTTCTTT. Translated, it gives CASKDPSQPTLEAFF. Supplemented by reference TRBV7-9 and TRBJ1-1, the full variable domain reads DTGVSQNPRHKITKRGQNVTFRCDPISEHNRLYWYRQTLGQGPEFLTYFQNEAQLEKSRLLSDRFSAERPKGSFSTLEIQRTEQGDSAMYLCASKDPSQPTLEAFFGQGTRLTVV.

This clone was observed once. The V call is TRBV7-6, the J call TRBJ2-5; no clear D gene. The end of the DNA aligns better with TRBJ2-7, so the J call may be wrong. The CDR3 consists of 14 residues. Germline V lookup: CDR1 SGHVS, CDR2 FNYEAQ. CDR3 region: CASSLAVDTYEQYF. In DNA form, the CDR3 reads TGTGCCAGCAGCTTAGCAGTCGACACCTACGAGCAGTACTTC.